The clone carrying this T cell receptor beta chain occurred once. Two negative PCRs, clearance, or symptom resolution characterized the recovered Cohort 3 donors. Assay: immunoSEQ multiplex PCR; the TCRdb copy retains only in-frame clones and omits some. This sample yields roughly 500,000 clones, of which approximately 90% are seen a single time; roughly 1.9% belongs to the top ten. The CDR3 runs to 14 residues. In germline, CDR1 is SGHVS, CDR2 FQNEAQ. V gave up 5 bases and J gave up 6 bases, with 14 bases separating them. The record originates from a study of blood T cell repertoires in COVID-19. Study background: Samples of COVID-19 (acute and convalescent) were obtained from the United States, Italy and Spain. T cells, B-cell-depleted T cells, or PBMCs provided the cDNA or gDNA that served as material.

The V and J genes are TRBV7-8 and TRBJ1-5; D not certain. The sequence was obtained from a woman in her 40s who had recovered from COVID-19. The sequenced material came from PBMCs or T cells enriched from blood (not recorded which). CDR3 region: CASSLKIGGQPQHF. The CDR3 nucleotides are TGTGCCAGCAGCCTAAAAATCGGAGGTCAGCCCCAGCATTTT.